Below, 21 T cell receptor beta chains from the same sample are listed, as sequenced in a study of post-analysis software for immune sequencing data. The antigens of these receptors remain unknown. Researchers reported that TCR beta cDNA libraries carried unique molecular identifiers. TCRdb processed the PCR reads anew with MiXCR; each CDR3 protein has one entry. The sample yields 350,000 to 450,000 distinct CDR3 sequences, 30% to 45% seen once. Study outcomes and limitations: Patients had higher frequencies than controls of four to six TRBV segments, including TRBV5-6, TRBV5-1 and TRBV20-1.

Input material: blood. The receptor source for this set is a girl between 5 and 17 years old with multiple sclerosis.

The V call is TRBV29-1, the J call TRBJ2-7; no definite D call. CDR1 is SQVTM and CDR2 is ANQGSEA in the germline V gene. Trimming pared 2 bases from V and 2 bases from J, leaving 4 bases between. This CDR3 region has 11 residues. Here the CDR3 reads CSVEQTYEQYF. CDR3 nucleotide sequence: TGCAGCGTTGAACAAACCTACGAGCAGTACTTC.

The chain is built from TRBV7-2 and TRBJ2-1, with 11 bases fitting TRBD1. Trimming took 5 bases from V and 13 from J; bases not matched to a gene: 10. CDR3 size: 14 residues. Germline V gene lookup returns CDR1 SGHTA and CDR2 FQGNSA. The DNA of the CDR3 is TGTGCCAGCAGCCCGGGGACAGGGGGTGAGACCCAGTTCTTC. This gives the protein CASSPGTGGETQFF.

There are a few counts of this clonotype. The chain carries TRBV27 and TRBJ2-6; D is unresolved. The CDR3 sequence is 17 residues long. CDR1 MNHEY and CDR2 SMNVEV come from the germline V gene (reference sequence). V lost 9 bases and J 1 base, leaving 19 bases between the germline ends. Written as DNA, the CDR3 is TGTGCCAGAAAACGGTGTCAGGCCCCGTCTGGGGCCAACGTCCTGACTTTC. Protein: CARKRCQAPSGANVLTF.

Concerning this clonotype: The junction differs from germline at one of its ends, possibly a read error. V usage is TRBV28 and J usage is TRBJ2-7; unclear D gene. Germline values: CDR1 MDHEN, CDR2 SYDVKM. The CDR3 runs to 14 residues. The DNA for the CDR3 is TGTGGCAGCAGTCCGCTAGGGTTATCCTACGAGCAGTACTTC. This codes for CGSSPLGLSYEQYF.

This clonotype was recorded a few times. The chain links TRBV6-2 or TRBV6-3 to TRBJ2-7; 9 nucleotides line up with TRBD2. V was clipped by 5 bases and J by 0 bases; unmatched bases: 8. The V gene's germline CDR1 is MNHEY and CDR2 SVGEGT. This CDR3 has 16 residues. The CDR3 protein is CASSPWSGGHSYEQYF. The CDR3 bases are TGTGCCAGCAGTCCATGGAGCGGGGGGCACTCCTACGAGCAGTACTTC.

The chain is built from TRBV12-3 or TRBV12-4 and TRBJ1-2; D ambiguous. The CDR3 extends over 16 amino acids. Between the trimmed V and J ends, which lost 3 bases and 0 bases, there was a span of 14 bases. Written as DNA, the CDR3 is TGTGCCAGCAGTTTCAGCTCAGGACTGCCTAACTATGGCTACACCTTC. It codes for CASSFSSGLPNYGYTF.

This clonotype appeared once. V is TRBV7-3 and J is TRBJ2-2; D unclear. The CDR3 loop spans 13 amino acids. V shed 2 bases and J shed 7 bases, with 8 bases lying between them. Germline loops: CDR1 SGHTA, CDR2 FQGTGA. The CDR3 loop reads CASSLHSDGELFF. The CDR3 DNA reads as TGTGCCAGCAGCTTACATTCGGACGGGGAGCTGTTTTTT.

The chain links TRBV15 to TRBJ2-6; D is unclear. V lost 3 bases and J 5 bases, leaving 5 bases between the germline ends. From germline, CDR1 is LNHNV and CDR2 YYDKDF (reference sequence). This CDR3 region has 13 residues. CDR3 in amino acids: CATSRERANVLTF. The CDR3 DNA reads TGTGCCACCAGCAGGGAAAGGGCCAACGTCCTGACTTTC.

The rearrangement uses TRBV5-1 and TRBJ1-1; D is unresolved. CDR3 length: 14 residues. Trimming shortened V by 2 bases and J by 0 bases, and 8 bases separated the two germline ends. The germline V gene has CDR1 SGHRS and CDR2 YFSETQ. The CDR3: CASSFAAMNTEAFF. The CDR3 bases are TGCGCCAGCAGCTTTGCAGCGATGAACACTGAAGCTTTCTTT.

V is TRBV6-5 and J is TRBJ1-3; D may be TRBD1 (5 bases). This CDR3 contains 17 residues. Germline CDR1 reads MNHEY; CDR2 reads SVGAGI. Between the trimmed V and J ends, which lost 0 bases and 0 bases, there was a span of 12 bases. Written as DNA, the CDR3 is TGTGCCAGCAGTTACTCGGGGGACGGAAGCTCTGGAAACACCATATATTTT. Translation gives CASSYSGDGSSGNTIYF.

The chain combines TRBV12-3 or TRBV12-4 with TRBJ2-4; possibly TRBD1 or TRBD2 for D (5 bases each). There are 15 residues in the CDR3. V lost 6 bases and J lost 1, with 13 bases in between. As DNA, the CDR3 is TGTGCCAGCAGGGGACCGAGAAGTGCCAAAAACATTCAGTACTTC. Its protein product is CASRGPRSAKNIQYF.

This clonotype has more than one count but fewer than ten. The CDR3 here is CASSPGDRDYEQYF. In nucleotides, the CDR3 is TGCGCCAGCAGCCCGGGGGACAGAGACTACGAGCAGTACTTC. The chain links TRBV5-1 to TRBJ2-7; a weak D match, TRBD1 (7 bases). Trimming took off 4 bases at V and 3 bases at J, with 14 bases between the two ends. CDR1 and CDR2 (germline): SGHRS, YFSETQ. The CDR3 has 14 amino acids.

In its sample, this clonotype was seen a few times. This chain uses TRBV5-1 with TRBJ2-7; D gene ambiguous. Per the germline V gene, CDR1 is SGHRS and CDR2 is YFSETQ. Trimming took 0 bases from V and 3 from J, leaving 16 bases between them. The length of the CDR3 is 16 residues. CDR3 in DNA: TGCGCCAGCAGCTTGGTATCCCAGGCCTCTTACTACGAGCAGTACTTC. This gives the protein CASSLVSQASYYEQYF.

This clonotype was picked up many times. The J gene is TRBJ2-1, the V gene TRBV20-1, with D unresolved. Germline lookup yields CDR1 DFQATT and CDR2 SNEGSKA (reference sequence). This CDR3 is 11 amino acids long. Trimming took 4 bases from V and 8 from J, leaving 9 bases between them. The CDR3 spells CSAIGSDEQFF. As DNA, the CDR3 is TGCAGTGCTATTGGTTCGGATGAGCAGTTCTTC.

This chain links TRBV12-3 or TRBV12-4 with TRBJ1-6, with D possibly matching TRBD1 (5 bases). There are 15 residues in the CDR3. Between the trimmed V and J ends, which lost 3 bases and 7 bases, there was a span of 13 bases. As DNA, the CDR3 is TGTGCCAGCAGTTTCGGGGGAAGCCGAAATTCACCCCTCCACTTT. Its protein is CASSFGGSRNSPLHF.

The table lists this clonotype with a count of one. This chain joins TRBV7-2 and TRBJ2-1; D is ambiguous. Germline-derived CDR1 and CDR2 are SGHTA and FQGNSA. Trimming stripped 2 bases from V and 5 bases from J, with 10 bases between. CDR3 length equals 14 residues. The CDR3 DNA reads as TGTGCCAGCAGCTTATTCCCGACGAACAATGAGCAGTTCTTC. It translates to CASSLFPTNNEQFF.

This clonotype was seen a few times. J is TRBJ1-4 and V is TRBV4-3; D unclear. The CDR3 is made up of 13 amino acids. The ends were cut back, 0 bases at V and 3 bases at J, with 2 bases in the middle. The germline CDR1 and CDR2 sequences are LGHNA and YSLEER. The CDR3 region has the DNA TGCGCCAGCAGCCAAGACTCTAATGAAAAACTGTTTTTT. Residues: CASSQDSNEKLFF.

The genes are TRBV7-9 and TRBJ1-6, with 7 bases matching TRBD1. Germline V gene data show CDR1 as SEHNR and CDR2 as FQNEAQ (reference sequence). CDR3 length equals 17 residues. V was pared by 6 bases and J by 9 bases, with 17 bases of the junction left unmatched. Here the CDR3 reads CASSSHRSGRGGSPLHF. The CDR3 DNA reads TGTGCCAGCAGTTCCCACCGGTCTGGCAGGGGGGGTTCACCCCTCCACTTT.

This chain joins TRBV7-2 and TRBJ1-6, with a tentative D call TRBD1 (6 bases). Germline V gene sequence: CDR1 SGHTA, CDR2 FQGNSA. The CDR3 has 16 residues. The ends were cut back, 5 bases at V and 0 bases at J, with 11 bases in the middle. CDR3 loop: CASSPGQSSYNSPLHF. The CDR3 nucleotides read TGTGCCAGCAGCCCCGGACAGAGCTCCTATAATTCACCCCTCCACTTT.

The chain is built from TRBV20-1 and TRBJ1-2, with 12 nucleotides matching TRBD1. V dropped 0 bases and J dropped 4; count of bases not matched to a gene: 6. CDR1 and CDR2 (germline): DFQATT, SNEGSKA (reference sequence). The length of the CDR3 is 16 residues. CDR3 protein: CSARDGTGGRGYGYTF. CDR3 DNA sequence: TGCAGTGCTAGAGACGGGACAGGGGGCCGGGGCTATGGCTACACCTTC.

This clonotype was seen more than once but under ten times. Here the CDR3 DNA reads TGTGCCAGCAGCTTAATACTAGGAGAGACCCAGTACTTC. Its translation: CASSLILGETQYF. The chain joins TRBV7-3 to TRBJ2-5; D is perhaps TRBD2 (5 bases). Trimming shortened V by 1 base and J by 4 bases, and 7 bases separated the two germline ends. The germline V gene has CDR1 SGHTA and CDR2 FQGTGA. This CDR3 spans 13 amino acids.